Presented here are 9 T cell receptor beta chains from one specimen sequenced in a study of T cell repertoires in cytomegalovirus infection (dated by TCRdb to about 2019). The treatment or condition label, read with the paper, signifies: in vitro stimulation with specific CMV peptide epitopes to enrich CMV-specific T cells. These TCRs are of unknown antigen specificity. The run used an Illumina HiSeq 1500. The public reads were reprocessed in TCRdb via fastp at Q25 and MiXCR, keeping in-frame beta chains. Rows matching on CDR3 protein sequence are summarized as one entry with the most common DNA and genes. For this sample the table gives approximately 49,000 distinct CDR3 sequences, of which around 20% were detected only once. The ten largest clones represent 26% of the sample. The specimen comprised CD8+ T cells from cultured PBMCs, sampled from culture after CMV antigen stimulation. All receptors derive from a human donor in good health (CMV status not recorded). Some clones in this sample may be carry-over from other donors' samples.

This clonotype was found many times. In DNA form, the CDR3 reads TGTGCCAGCAGCCTCGGGTCAGGCACTGAAGCTTTCTTT. Amino acid sequence: CASSLGSGTEAFF. The chain links TRBV7-9 to TRBJ1-1, with D uncertain. The CDR3 has 13 residues. Trimming took 5 bases from V and 4 from J, leaving 11 bases between them. CDR1 SEHNR and CDR2 FQNEAQ come from the germline V gene (reference sequence).

V and J are TRBV6-2 or TRBV6-3 and TRBJ2-1, with D uncertain. The length of the CDR3 is 14 residues. The V and J ends lost 5 bases and 5 bases respectively, with 13 bases between them. Germline V gene lookup returns CDR1 MNHEY and CDR2 SVGEGT. The CDR3 is CASSPRRQNNEQFF. The CDR3 nucleotides are TGTGCCAGCAGTCCTCGTAGGCAGAACAATGAGCAGTTCTTC.

This sequence joins TRBV14 and TRBJ1-6; TRBD1 matches 12 bases. The germline gives CDR1 SGHDN, CDR2 FVKESK. The junction had 5 bases not matched to a gene; V was cut back by 5 bases and J by 9 bases. CDR3 length equals 15 residues. CDR3 DNA sequence: TGTGCCAGCAGCTCCCGGGACAGGGGGCCTTCACCCCTCCACTTT. Its translation: CASSSRDRGPSPLHF.

The chain joins TRBV28 to TRBJ2-3, with 9 bases fitting TRBD2. Per the germline V gene, CDR1 is MDHEN and CDR2 is SYDVKM. This CDR3 is 14 amino acids long. With 6 bases clipped from V and 5 bases from J, the junction kept 6 bases outside the gene matches. The CDR3 loop is CASSQVREGDTQYF. DNA for the CDR3: TGTGCCAGCAGCCAGGTGCGGGAGGGAGATACGCAGTATTTT. The full variable domain, rest sourced from reference TRBV28 and TRBJ2-3, is DVKVTQSSRYLVKRTGEKVFLECVQDMDHENMFWYRQDPGLGLRLIYFSYDVKMKEKGDIPEGYSVSREKKERFSLILESASTNQTSMYLCASSQVREGDTQYFGPGTRLTVL.

This clonotype was detected a few times. V and J are TRBV6-5 and TRBJ1-4, with TRBD1 matching over 7 bases. This CDR3 region has 15 residues. Trimming took 6 bases from V and 6 from J; bases not matched to a gene: 10. In germline, CDR1 is MNHEY, CDR2 SVGAGI. Here the CDR3 DNA reads TGTGCCAGCAGACCCCGGAGGGGGCGCGATGAAAAACTGTTTTTT. Amino acids: CASRPRRGRDEKLFF.

This clonotype was seen a few times. The rearrangement joins TRBV20-1 to TRBJ2-5; D may be TRBD2 (6 bases). Trimming stripped 2 bases from V and 4 bases from J, with 11 bases between. Germline V gene sequence: CDR1 DFQATT, CDR2 SNEGSKA (reference sequence). CDR3 length equals 13 residues. The CDR3 DNA reads TGCAGTGCTAGATTTGTGGGAGGAGAGACCCAGTACTTC. Its translation is CSARFVGGETQYF.

This chain uses TRBV10-3 with TRBJ1-6; D might be TRBD1 (5 bases). Trimming took 0 bases from V and 11 from J, leaving 14 bases between them. There are 15 residues in the CDR3. Germline assignment: CDR1 ENHRY and CDR2 SYGVKD. The CDR3 region has the DNA TGTGCCATCAGTGAGTCAGACGGGACCGTTCCACCCCTCCACTTT. It encodes CAISESDGTVPPLHF.

The rearrangement uses TRBV7-6 and TRBJ1-5; D not certain. Germline CDR1 reads SGHVS; CDR2 reads FNYEAQ. V lost 5 bases and J 5 bases, leaving 16 bases between the germline ends. The CDR3 has 15 residues. The CDR3 DNA sequence: TGTGCCAGCAGCCGACGAGCACGGGGAGATCAGCCCCAGCATTTT. Translating gives CASSRRARGDQPQHF.

The CDR3 sequence: CASSRAGVNYNEQFF. DNA for the CDR3: TGTGCTAGTTCACGAGCGGGAGTTAATTACAATGAGCAGTTCTTC. The chain couples TRBV12-5 to TRBJ2-1; 8 bases match TRBD2. CDR1 and CDR2 (germline): LGHNT, FRNRAP. This CDR3 spans 15 amino acids. Trimming removed 8 bases from V and 4 bases from J; junction bases left unmatched: 10.